This record concerns one TCR beta chain sequence. The data stem from a study of graft-versus-host responses after intestinal transplantation. The overall study: All recipients got anti-thymocyte globulin induction, then tacrolimus and steroids for about 3 years.

Germline CDR1 reads MDHEN; CDR2 reads SYDVKM. V lost 3 bases and J lost 0, with 2 bases in between. There are 12 residues in the CDR3. Sequencing was performed with immunoSEQ multiplex PCR; in TCRdb, only in-frame clones are kept and a portion is missing. The repertoire holds 50,000 or so clones, with under 95% as singletons. This sample comprised PBMCs, obtained about 120 days after intestinal transplantation. The origin of this receptor is a human patient who received an intestinal transplant, so some T cells may come from the graft donor. The chain links TRBV28 to TRBJ1-2; D is undetermined. This chain's CDR3 is CASSFSNYGYTF. In nucleotides, the CDR3 is TGTGCCAGCAGTTTCTCTAACTATGGCTACACCTTC.